Listed here are 27 T cell receptor beta chains from one sample, sequenced in a study of T cell repertoires in cytomegalovirus infection. Using its own MiXCR run on the reads, TCRdb lists one record per CDR3 protein. The table records roughly 120,000 distinct CDR3 sequences, around 30% of them present only once. These receptors have no identified antigens. The source was CD8+ T cells from cultured PBMCs, collected from culture after CMV antigen stimulation. The receptors stem from a human donor in good health (CMV status not recorded). Some clones in this sample may be carry-over from other donors' samples.

This clonotype was detected only a few times. In DNA, the CDR3 is TGCGCCAGCAGCCAAGACCTAGGGACAGGGGCGACAGATACGCAGTATTTT. As protein: CASSQDLGTGATDTQYF. This chain uses TRBV4-3 with TRBJ2-3; 10 bases map to TRBD1. The CDR3 length is 17 residues. Per the germline V gene, CDR1 is LGHNA and CDR2 is YSLEER. The junction had 6 bases not matched to a gene; V was cut back by 0 bases and J by 3 bases.

The chain couples TRBV27 to TRBJ1-1; the D gene is possibly TRBD1 (5 bases). From germline, CDR1 is MNHEY and CDR2 SMNVEV (reference sequence). Trimming removed 8 bases from V and 1 base from J, with 11 bases in between. The CDR3 sequence is 13 residues long. CDR3 sequence (DNA): TGTGCCAGCCGACAGCGAGCGAACACTGAAGCTTTCTTT. Translating gives CASRQRANTEAFF.

This chain connects TRBV12-3 or TRBV12-4 to TRBJ1-1, with D maybe TRBD1 (5 bases). The CDR3 runs to 16 residues. V dropped 3 bases and J dropped 5 bases, with 19 bases sitting between them. The CDR3 coding sequence is TGTGCCAGCAGTTTCTACCCCGGGGCGGGTTATACTGAAGCTTTCTTT. Translation gives CASSFYPGAGYTEAFF.

This clonotype appeared a few times. This rearrangement joins TRBV12-3 or TRBV12-4 to TRBJ2-7; 9 bases line up with TRBD2. The V gene end was trimmed by 3 bases and the J gene end by 4 bases; junction bases not matched to a gene: 7. The length of the CDR3 is 15 residues. CDR3 residues: CASSFTAGGPYEQYF. The DNA of the CDR3 is TGTGCCAGCAGTTTTACGGCGGGGGGGCCGTACGAGCAGTACTTC.

This clonotype was detected only a few times. This sequence joins TRBV6-1 and TRBJ2-1, with D possibly being TRBD1 (6 bases). Trimming left V 8 bases short and J 8 bases short, with 19 bases between. This CDR3 is built from 14 residues. CDR1 is MNHNS and CDR2 is SASEGT in the germline V gene. The CDR3 DNA follows: TGTGCCAGCTCCGGGACATTCCTCCCCGATGAGCAGTTCTTC. Protein product: CASSGTFLPDEQFF.

The V call is TRBV7-3, the J call TRBJ2-3; 8 nucleotides line up with TRBD2. The CDR3 is 15 amino acids. After removal of 5 bases from V and 2 bases from J, the junction contained 6 bases not matched to a gene. CDR1 is SGHTA, CDR2 FQGTGA, per germline. CDR3 in amino acids: CASSPTGGATDTQYF. CDR3 sequence (DNA): TGTGCCAGCAGCCCCACGGGGGGGGCCACAGATACGCAGTATTTT.

The chain has TRBV4-1 and TRBJ2-1; 7 bases line up with TRBD2. V dropped 7 bases and J dropped 2; count of bases not matched to a gene: 8. CDR1 is MGHRA and CDR2 is YSYEKL in the germline V gene. CDR3 length: 15 amino acids. This chain's CDR3 is CASTATSNTYNEQFF. CDR3 DNA sequence: TGCGCCAGCACCGCGACTAGCAATACCTACAATGAGCAGTTCTTC.

The rearrangement joins TRBV28 to TRBJ2-7, with a weak D call TRBD1 (6 bases). This CDR3 is built from 15 residues. Germline assignment: CDR1 MDHEN and CDR2 SYDVKM. Trimming pared 5 bases from V and 1 base from J, leaving 15 bases between. CDR3 loop: CASSLQGSESYEQYF. Here the CDR3 DNA reads TGTGCCAGCAGTCTACAGGGTTCTGAGTCCTACGAGCAGTACTTC.

The chain is built from TRBV4-1 and TRBJ2-1; TRBD2 matches 12 bases. Trimming took 1 base from V and 5 from J; bases not matched to a gene: 6. CDR3 length equals 17 residues. Germline V gives CDR1 MGHRA, CDR2 YSYEKL. The CDR3 nucleotides are TGCGCCAGCAGCCAAGTCGGACTAGCGGGGAAAGACAATGAGCAGTTCTTC. This codes for CASSQVGLAGKDNEQFF.

The chain recombines TRBV19 with TRBJ2-5; D remains unclear. The V gene's germline CDR1 is LNHDA and CDR2 SQIVND (reference sequence). This CDR3 comprises 13 residues. The germline V and J ends were trimmed by 2 bases and 5 bases, with 9 bases remaining between them. The CDR3 nucleotides are TGTGCCAGTAGTATATCCTTAGTGGAGACCCAGTACTTC. Amino acid sequence: CASSISLVETQYF.

This chain links TRBV4-1 with TRBJ2-1; 10 nucleotides line up with TRBD2. From germline, CDR1 is MGHRA and CDR2 YSYEKL. V lost 3 bases, J lost 0 bases, and 5 bases stayed unmatched. The CDR3 runs to 17 residues. CDR3 nucleotides: TGCGCCAGCAGCCAGGAGCGGGGGGGGAGCTCCTACAATGAGCAGTTCTTC. Translated: CASSQERGGSSYNEQFF.

The chain recombines TRBV2 with TRBJ2-5; TRBD1 matches 9 bases. The trim removed 6 bases at V and 3 bases at J, leaving 2 bases unmatched. Germline V gene lookup returns CDR1 SNHLY and CDR2 FYNNEI. The CDR3 length is 13 residues. The CDR3 region has the DNA TGTGCCAGCAGAAGACAGGGGGAAGAGACCCAGTACTTC. Amino acid sequence: CASRRQGEETQYF.

The rearrangement joins TRBV20-1 to TRBJ2-5; the match to TRBD2 covers 8 bases. The CDR3 covers 13 residues. Germline CDR1 and CDR2: DFQATT and SNEGSKA (reference sequence). V lost 5 bases and J lost 1; bases outside the gene matches: 3. For the CDR3, the DNA is TGCAGTGCTCCGGGACTAGTCCAAGAGACCCAGTACTTC. This sequence encodes CSAPGLVQETQYF.

V gene TRBV27 combines with J gene TRBJ2-1, with a possible D match to TRBD2 (7 bases). Germline loops: CDR1 MNHEY, CDR2 SMNVEV (reference sequence). The CDR3 contains 16 residues. Trimming took off 5 bases at V and 4 bases at J, with 18 bases between the two ends. The CDR3 spells CASSTPKGGGYNEQFF. The CDR3 bases are TGTGCCAGCAGTACACCAAAGGGGGGGGGTTACAATGAGCAGTTCTTC.

The CDR3 DNA is TGCGCCAGCAGCCCCTTTCTCCGCGTCTCTGGAAACACCATATATTTT. This encodes CASSPFLRVSGNTIYF. The chain joins TRBV4-1 to TRBJ1-3; D call uncertain. CDR3 size: 16 residues. The ends were cut back, 4 bases at V and 0 bases at J, with 13 bases in the middle. Germline V gene data show CDR1 as MGHRA and CDR2 as YSYEKL.

This clonotype has at least ten counts. This rearrangement joins TRBV4-1 to TRBJ1-2; 7 bases agree with TRBD1. V gave up 3 bases and J gave up 1 base; unmatched junction bases: 8. This CDR3 is 16 amino acids long. Germline CDR1 is MGHRA and CDR2 is YSYEKL. The CDR3 sequence: CASSHLQGLVNYGYTF. The CDR3 DNA reads as TGCGCCAGCAGCCACTTACAGGGGTTGGTTAACTATGGCTACACCTTC.

The chain has TRBV9 and TRBJ2-5; no definite D call. V was clipped by 0 bases and J by 7 bases, with 10 bases between them. The CDR3 is 13 amino acids. Germline loops: CDR1 SGDLS, CDR2 YYNGEE. The CDR3 nucleotides read TGTGCCAGCAGCGTAGTGGATCGAGGGACCCAGTACTTC. Protein sequence: CASSVVDRGTQYF. Full variable domain (remainder filled in from reference TRBV9 and TRBJ2-5): DSGVTQTPKHLITATGQRVTLRCSPRSGDLSVYWYQQSLDQGLQFLIQYYNGEERAKGNILERFSAQQFPDLHSELNLSSLELGDSALYFCASSVVDRGTQYFGPGTRLLVL.

This rearrangement joins TRBV11-1 to TRBJ2-5; D may be TRBD2 (5 bases). CDR3 size: 18 residues. Germline values: CDR1 SGHAT, CDR2 FQDESV (reference sequence). With 4 bases removed from V and 1 base from J, the gap between germline ends came to 22 bases. The chain's CDR3 is CASSSSRWAVRGQETQYF. CDR3 DNA: TGTGCCAGCAGCTCCAGCCGATGGGCTGTTCGGGGCCAAGAGACCCAGTACTTC.

This sequence joins TRBV27 and TRBJ1-1; TRBD1 matches 7 bases. CDR3 length: 14 amino acids. Germline CDR1 is MNHEY and CDR2 is SMNVEV (reference sequence). After removal of 5 bases from V and 5 bases from J, the junction contained 8 bases not matched to a gene. This CDR3 reads CASSISGGGTEAFF. The CDR3 coding sequence is TGTGCCAGCAGTATCTCAGGGGGAGGGACTGAAGCTTTCTTT.

In this sample, this clonotype turned up many times. V and J are TRBV6-1 and TRBJ1-2, with D perhaps matching TRBD1 (5 bases). V lost 6 bases and J lost 2, with 16 bases in between. Germline V CDR1 and CDR2: MNHNS, SASEGT. The CDR3 has 15 residues. The DNA of the CDR3 is TGTGCCAGCAGCCACACCGGGACGGTGAACTATGGCTACACCTTC. Protein product: CASSHTGTVNYGYTF.

The chain links TRBV4-1 to TRBJ1-5, with 11 bases identical to TRBD1. The CDR3 consists of 16 residues. Germline CDR1 and CDR2: MGHRA and YSYEKL. The junction had 12 bases not matched to a gene; V was cut back by 8 bases and J by 6 bases. CDR3 region: CASSNRDRGSSQPQHF. The CDR3 nucleotides read TGCGCCAGCTCTAATCGGGACAGGGGGTCGAGTCAGCCCCAGCATTTT.

The rearrangement joins TRBV12-3 or TRBV12-4 to TRBJ1-2; D remains ambiguous. This CDR3 comprises 11 residues. The germline V and J ends were trimmed by 6 bases and 6 bases, with 8 bases remaining between them. The CDR3 DNA follows: TGTGCCAGCAGGGGTTGGGATGGCTACACCTTC. Amino acids: CASRGWDGYTF.

The chain carries TRBV4-3 and TRBJ2-6, with a weak D call TRBD1 (5 bases). Germline V gene data show CDR1 as LGHNA and CDR2 as YSLEER. This CDR3 is 18 amino acids long. Trimming stripped 0 bases from V and 2 bases from J, with 14 bases between. This chain's CDR3 is CASSQDPVAGTGANVLTF. In DNA, the CDR3 is TGCGCCAGCAGCCAAGATCCGGTGGCAGGGACTGGGGCCAACGTCCTGACTTTC.

The V and J genes are TRBV7-9 and TRBJ1-1; 8 bases align to TRBD1. The CDR3 loop spans 15 amino acids. Looked up from germline, CDR1 is SEHNR and CDR2 is FQNEAQ (reference sequence). After removal of 5 bases from V and 2 bases from J, the junction contained 7 bases not matched to a gene. CDR3 loop: CASSRGTGDNTEAFF. CDR3 nucleotides: TGTGCCAGCAGCCGGGGGACAGGAGATAACACTGAAGCTTTCTTT. The full variable domain, its missing parts supplied by reference TRBV7-9 and TRBJ1-1, is DTGVSQNPRHKITKRGQNVTFRCDPISEHNRLYWYRQTLGQGPEFLTYFQNEAQLEKSRLLSDRFSAERPKGSFSTLEIQRTEQGDSAMYLCASSRGTGDNTEAFFGQGTRLTVV.

The chain is built from TRBV7-6 and TRBJ2-3, with D tentatively TRBD1 or TRBD2 (6 bases each). Germline assignment: CDR1 SGHVS and CDR2 FNYEAQ. V lost 2 bases and J lost 5, with 14 bases in between. The CDR3 length is 15 residues. CDR3 nucleotide sequence: TGTGCCAGCAGCTTACTTGGGGGGCCTGAAGATACGCAGTATTTT. Translation gives CASSLLGGPEDTQYF. The entire variable domain, with the rest obtained from reference TRBV7-6 and TRBJ2-3, is as follows: GAGVSQSPRYKVTKRGQDVALRCDPISGHVSLYWYRQALGQGPEFLTYFNYEAQQDKSGLPNDRFSAERPEGSISTLTIQRTEQRDSAMYRCASSLLGGPEDTQYFGPGTRLTVL.

The chain is built from TRBV29-1 and TRBJ2-6, with a possible D match to TRBD1 (6 bases). Trimming left V 2 bases short and J 0 bases short, with 14 bases between. Germline V gene lookup returns CDR1 SQVTM and CDR2 ANQGSEA. The CDR3 is 17 residues long. CDR3 residues: CSVEPGADNSGANVLTF. The CDR3, as DNA: TGCAGCGTTGAACCAGGGGCCGACAACTCTGGGGCCAACGTCCTGACTTTC.

The rearrangement uses TRBV6-5 and TRBJ2-2, with a possible D match to TRBD1 (6 bases). This CDR3 spans 15 amino acids. Per the germline V gene, CDR1 is MNHEY and CDR2 is SVGAGI. Trimming pared 4 bases from V and 0 bases from J, leaving 9 bases between. DNA of the CDR3: TGTGCCAGCAGTTGGACAGACTCGAACACCGGGGAGCTGTTTTTT. This encodes CASSWTDSNTGELFF.